This T cell receptor (beta chain) came from a study of blood T cell repertoires in COVID-19. In the source study's methods: Amplified reference gene primers provided the basis for estimating nucleated cell counts. The table came from immunoSEQ multiplex PCR; TCRdb's copy has only in-frame clones and leaves some out. V and J calls and clone size are as listed in that table; D and trimming were resolved from the DNA. The table has about 280,000 clones, 70% to 90% seen once. The CDR3 extends over 15 amino acids. Per the germline V gene, CDR1 is SGHTS and CDR2 is YDEGEE. V was clipped by 3 bases and J by 3 bases, with 12 bases between them.

The gene calls are TRBV5-8 and TRBJ1-4; D unresolved. The clonotype was recovered from a man aged 50-59 years with active or convalescent COVID-19. Input material: peripheral blood. The CDR3 sequence is CASSSGRYPNEKLFF. For the CDR3, the DNA is TGTGCCAGCAGCTCCGGGAGATACCCTAATGAAAAACTGTTTTTT. Filled out from reference TRBV5-8 and TRBJ1-4, the complete variable domain reads EAGVTQSPTHLIKTRGQQATLRCSPISGHTSVYWYQQALGLGLQFLLWYDEGEERNRGNFPPRFSGRQFPNYSSELNVNALELEDSALYLCASSSGRYPNEKLFFGSGTQLSVL.